This T cell receptor (beta chain) was observed in a study of CD8+ T cells in alopecia areata (dated by TCRdb to the late 2010s). With respect to the entire study: Treated patients were enrolled in an open-label pilot trial of oral tofacitinib, 5 to 10 mg twice daily, for moderate-to-severe alopecia areata. In both human patients and the C3H/HeJ mouse model, the study applied high-throughput TCRbeta sequencing to look at T cell clonal expansion in alopecia areata. Tofacitinib-treated patients had biopsies at baseline and at 4 and 24 weeks of treatment, with a later scalp biopsy in several patients. Scalp tissue and sorted CD4+ and CD8+ peripheral blood T cells from patchy and totalis/universalis alopecia areata patients and from healthy controls were covered by human TCRbeta sequencing. RNA was obtained with the PAXgene miRNA kit for fixed scalp, the miRNeasy kit for PBMCs, and the RNeasy kit for mouse skin. Amplification of TCRbeta CDR3 regions was done by immunoSEQ multiplex PCR using 35 Vbeta forward primers and 13 Jbeta reverse primers. Disease severity in treated patients was measured with the SALT score, which quantifies the percentage of affected scalp surface area. Scalp clonality was compared among normal scalp (n=4), patchy alopecia areata scalp (n=8), and alopecia totalis/universalis scalp (n=8). Tofacitinib was given for 6 to 18 months, followed by 6 months of follow-up off drug to assess delayed response and recurrence.

The library was obtained by the immunoSEQ multiplex PCR assay. RNA was extracted from all samples and reverse transcribed into cDNA as template for TCR sequencing. SuperScript III was used to make first-strand cDNA, primed with a 2:1 mix of oligo-dT and random hexamers. Amplification bias was assessed with a synthetic immune receptor repertoire, and residual bias was removed computationally. The study's own analysis went as follows. Raw reads were preprocessed to remove errors, and CDR3 was defined according to IMGT conventions as the region from the conserved cysteine to phenylalanine. Clonality was computed as 1 minus the Shannon entropy, with the entropy normalized by log2 of the number of productive unique TCRs. Scalp TCRbeta sequences were cross-referenced with sorted blood CD4 and CD8 repertoires so that the CD4 or CD8 identity of scalp clones could be inferred. The clones in this table, taken by TCRdb from immuneACCESS, are in-frame only. Not every clone is retained; where verified, under half of the shortfall comes from an unresolved V gene, and the cause of the rest is unknown. The V and J calls and clone size come from that table; D and trimming were worked out from the DNA. This sample is represented by some 190,000 clones; around 65% of them were singletons. Around 1.2% of the sample comes from the top ten.

Remarks on this clone: Its antigen is still unknown. No quality values exist for individual bases; no much larger clone is one base distant.

Sample treatment or condition, as interpreted from the label and publication: oral pan-JAK inhibitor, 5-10 mg twice daily. Peripheral blood and lesional scalp punch biopsies were obtained from patients with alopecia areata. PBMCs were isolated by density centrifugation and stained for CD3, CD4 and CD8, after which CD4+ and CD8+ T cells were sorted on a FACSAria. General conclusions and limits of the study: Unlike mouse skin, where gammadelta T cells dominate, normal human skin contains resident alphabeta T cells that get sequenced too, which complicates analysis of the scalp TCR repertoire. Scalp clonality and the number of expanded CD8+ clones among the top 100 scalp clones were significantly decreased by tofacitinib. Shared TCR sequences between patients were less evident than in mice, which may be partly attributable to HLA diversity in the patient population. Lesional scalp, especially in alopecia totalis/universalis, showed higher clonality and more expanded CD8+ clones than normal scalp, suggesting antigenic drive. Many expanded lesional clones were found to persist in scalp and blood during tofacitinib treatment, and relapse after treatment cessation may be partly explained by this persistence. Because the treated cohort was small and had just a single nonresponder, larger studies are needed to establish links between baseline CD8+ expansion and response.

The receptor comes from a human donor with alopecia areata. The source material was CD4+ T cells sorted from blood, sampled at approximately week 42, from a patient treated with tofacitinib.

The DNA sequence is as follows: TGTGCCAGCAGTGAGTGGGACCGGGGGACCCAGTACTTC. It translates as CASSEWDRGTQYF. Recombination connected TRBV25-1 to TRBJ2-5; the D gene is perhaps TRBD1 or TRBD2, as each covers 5 bases. The CDR3 numbers 13 residues from cysteine through phenylalanine. CDR3 DNA is the only sequence kept; it has 39 bases, read in frame from the first base. The CDR1 and CDR2 encoded by the germline V gene are MGHDK and SYGVNS. V is pared back by 3 bases and J by 7 bases, with 12 bases lying between the germline termini. Extended through the reference TRBV25-1 and TRBJ2-5 proteins, this CDR3 yields the full variable domain: EADIYQTPRYLVIGTGKKITLECSQTMGHDKMYWYQQDPGMELHLIHYSYGVNSTEKGDLSSESTVSRIRTEHFPLTLESARPSHTSQYLCASSEWDRGTQYFGPGTRLLVL.